Reported below is one T cell receptor (beta chain). The germline gene is not matched at one end of the junction; a read error may be the cause. These data are taken from a study of blood T cell repertoires in COVID-19. Across the study: COVID-19 samples from acute and convalescent phases originated in the United States, Italy and Spain. The analysed material was cDNA or gDNA that came from T cells, B-cell-depleted T cells, or PBMCs.

As originally analysed: From reference gene primer amplification, estimates of nucleated cell counts were derived. Sequencing was performed with immunoSEQ multiplex PCR; in TCRdb, only in-frame clones are kept and a portion is missing. That table supplies the V and J calls and clone size; D and trimming were determined from the DNA. The data show under 200,000 clones, around 82% seen once. Participants, about 18 to 100 years old, spanned around 25 US areas. CDR3 length: 14 amino acids. Germline V gene lookup returns CDR1 LGHNA and CDR2 YSLEER. This rearrangement joins TRBV4-3 to TRBJ2-4; 9 nucleotides align to TRBD1. The specimen was PBMCs or T cells enriched from blood (not recorded which). The TCR originated in a woman aged 55 to 70 with acute COVID-19. CDR3 DNA sequence: TGCGCCAGCAGCCAAGATCGGGGGTTGGGGACAGGGCACTTC. Amino acid sequence: CASSQDRGLGTGHF.